These T cell receptor beta chains were read from a single sample in a study of PD-1 blockade in classical Hodgkin lymphoma. The method was immunoSEQ multiplex PCR; TCRdb's version includes in-frame clones alone and lacks a portion of them. The sample lists about 72,000 clones; 85% to 95% were seen once. The source material was peripheral blood mononuclear cells (PBMCs), sampled at baseline. The receptor source for this set is a human donor with classical Hodgkin lymphoma. The conserved cysteine and the conserved F or W are not part of the CDR3 here. The order of the fields is V gene, J gene, CDR3 protein.

v_gene: TRBV4-2
j_gene: TRBJ2-3
CDR3aa: ASRDQWGLAGGANTDTQY

v_gene: TRBV29-1
j_gene: TRBJ2-5
CDR3aa: SVDRDIQETQY

v_gene: TRBV28
j_gene: TRBJ1-1
CDR3aa: ASRLTAGGNTEAF

v_gene: TRBV6-5
j_gene: TRBJ1-1
CDR3aa: ASIHGNTEAF

v_gene: TRBV6-5
j_gene: TRBJ1-3
CDR3aa: ASSFGGSGNTIY

v_gene: TRBV5-5
j_gene: TRBJ2-1
CDR3aa: ASSLERGRAGRNEQF

v_gene: TRBV4-1
j_gene: TRBJ1-5
CDR3aa: ASSQEGVNSNQPQH

v_gene: TRBV27
j_gene: TRBJ1-2
CDR3aa: ASRAEGSSNYGYT

v_gene: TRBV2
j_gene: TRBJ2-1
CDR3aa: ASSGAGGFNEQF

v_gene: TRBV25-1
j_gene: TRBJ2-7
CDR3aa: ASSQGVLYEQY

v_gene: TRBV12-5
j_gene: TRBJ2-2
CDR3aa: ASGLVQKEGALRGTHSGELF

v_gene: TRBV29-1
j_gene: TRBJ2-5
CDR3aa: SSPGQGDQETQY

v_gene: TRBV30
j_gene: TRBJ2-1
CDR3aa: AWSVLWVAGSYNEQF

v_gene: TRBV7-9
j_gene: TRBJ2-1
CDR3aa: ASSLDSYNEQF

v_gene: TRBV5-1
j_gene: TRBJ1-4
CDR3aa: ASSLGTGAPGLEKLF

v_gene: TRBV7-2
j_gene: TRBJ1-1
CDR3aa: ASSLSPHLLNTEAF

v_gene: TRBV5-1
j_gene: TRBJ2-7
CDR3aa: ASSRGLAGPTPYEQY

v_gene: TRBV9
j_gene: TRBJ2-5
CDR3aa: ASSVGGSGGKQETQY

v_gene: TRBV27
j_gene: TRBJ2-7
CDR3aa: ASSFAVLYEQY

v_gene: TRBV5-1
j_gene: TRBJ1-6
CDR3aa: ASSSWTENSPLH

v_gene: TRBV19
j_gene: TRBJ2-7
CDR3aa: ASSETGAYEQY

v_gene: TRBV10-3
j_gene: TRBJ1-1
CDR3aa: AISVGQQNTEAF

v_gene: TRBV6-1
j_gene: TRBJ2-5
CDR3aa: ASSTRETQY

v_gene: TRBV2
j_gene: TRBJ2-1
CDR3aa: ASSVSRDSDDEQF

v_gene: TRBV19
j_gene: TRBJ2-1
CDR3aa: ASSILGTQNNNEQF

v_gene: TRBV5-1
j_gene: TRBJ2-2
CDR3aa: ASSPALAGESGELF

v_gene: TRBV4-2
j_gene: TRBJ2-7
CDR3aa: ASSQDNASGSPFYEQY

v_gene: TRBV7-9
j_gene: TRBJ1-4
CDR3aa: ASSATGSTNEKLF

v_gene: TRBV7-3
j_gene: TRBJ2-1
CDR3aa: ASSYAGLANEQF

v_gene: TRBV2
j_gene: TRBJ2-3
CDR3aa: ASSGGAGADFSTDTQY

v_gene: TRBV7-6
j_gene: TRBJ1-5
CDR3aa: ASSLGRGTNQPQH

v_gene: TRBV5-4
j_gene: TRBJ2-5
CDR3aa: ASQRGLETQY

v_gene: TRBV28
j_gene: TRBJ1-1
CDR3aa: ASSRGGRGTEAF

v_gene: TRBV30
j_gene: TRBJ2-1
CDR3aa: AWTPPSGSAYNEQF

v_gene: TRBV6-4
j_gene: TRBJ2-3
CDR3aa: ASSDWEWRGSGNTQY

v_gene: TRBV30
j_gene: TRBJ1-3
CDR3aa: AWSTGTSSGNTIY

v_gene: TRBV11-2
j_gene: TRBJ2-5
CDR3aa: ASSQGLAEIQETQY

v_gene: TRBV19
j_gene: TRBJ2-7
CDR3aa: ASSMGGDEQY

v_gene: TRBV27
j_gene: TRBJ2-7
CDR3aa: ASSPLTGLREEY

v_gene: TRBV30
j_gene: TRBJ1-2
CDR3aa: AWRGYT

v_gene: TRBV5-5
j_gene: TRBJ1-1
CDR3aa: ASIFAYRGSTEAF

v_gene: TRBV7-3
j_gene: TRBJ1-2
CDR3aa: ASSLSGPLRAYGYT

v_gene: TRBV6-5
j_gene: TRBJ1-1
CDR3aa: ASSYAGPQNTEAF

v_gene: TRBV11-3
j_gene: TRBJ2-2
CDR3aa: ASSPRTQSPTNTGELF

v_gene: TRBV19
j_gene: TRBJ2-7
CDR3aa: ATRSSGGEYEQY

v_gene: TRBV7-2
j_gene: TRBJ2-1
CDR3aa: ASSRSLEYNEQF

v_gene: TRBV28
j_gene: TRBJ2-1
CDR3aa: ASGSLSGSYNEQF

v_gene: TRBV6-4
j_gene: TRBJ1-5
CDR3aa: ASSLPTGSYSNQPQH

v_gene: TRBV6-4
j_gene: TRBJ2-1
CDR3aa: ASSPGTSGRQF

v_gene: TRBV7-6
j_gene: TRBJ2-5
CDR3aa: ASSLFARQGGKETQY

v_gene: TRBV14
j_gene: TRBJ2-1
CDR3aa: ASSQGVGLAYHNEQF

v_gene: TRBV9
j_gene: TRBJ1-1
CDR3aa: ASSILYGPNTEAF

v_gene: TRBV6-1
j_gene: TRBJ1-2
CDR3aa: ASRARDSGGLGYT

v_gene: TRBV9
j_gene: .
CDR3aa: ASSPQPPGTFYEQY

v_gene: TRBV9
j_gene: TRBJ2-7
CDR3aa: ASSGSGFDYEQY

v_gene: TRBV4-3
j_gene: TRBJ2-5
CDR3aa: ASSQDQGSFYGTQY

v_gene: TRBV30
j_gene: TRBJ2-1
CDR3aa: ACQIGGNEQF